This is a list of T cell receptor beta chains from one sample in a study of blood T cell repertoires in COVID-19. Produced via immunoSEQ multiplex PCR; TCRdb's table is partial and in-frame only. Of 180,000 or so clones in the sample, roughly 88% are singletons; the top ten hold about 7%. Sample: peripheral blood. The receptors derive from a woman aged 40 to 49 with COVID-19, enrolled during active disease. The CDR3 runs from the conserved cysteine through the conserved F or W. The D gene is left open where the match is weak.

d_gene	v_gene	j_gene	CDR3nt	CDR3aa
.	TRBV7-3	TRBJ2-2	TGTGCCAGCAGCTACACCCACACCGGGGAGCTGTTTTTT	CASSYTHTGELFF
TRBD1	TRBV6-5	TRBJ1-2	TGTGCCAGCAGCTATGCAGGGGGCGCGGACTATGGCTACACCTTC	CASSYAGGADYGYTF
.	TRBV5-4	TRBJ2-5	TGTGCCAGCAGCACCCCGGCGGTCCAAGAGACCCAGTACTTC	CASSTPAVQETQYF
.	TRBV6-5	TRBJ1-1	TGTGCCAGCATTTGGAGTATGAACACTGAAGCTTTCTTT	CASIWSMNTEAFF
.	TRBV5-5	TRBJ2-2	TGTGCCAGCACCCGCACAGGGTACACCGGGGAGCTGTTTTTT	CASTRTGYTGELFF
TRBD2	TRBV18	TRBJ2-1	TGTGCCAGCTCACCACCGGGACTAGCGATGGATGAGCAGTTCTTC	CASSPPGLAMDEQFF
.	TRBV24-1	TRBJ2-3	TGTGCCACCAGAGGGGTTGGAGCAGATACGCAGTATTTT	CATRGVGADTQYF
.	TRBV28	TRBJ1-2	TGTGCCAGCAGCTCTAGATATGGCTACACCTTC	CASSSRYGYTF
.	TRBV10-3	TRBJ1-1	TGTGCCATCAAGGGATCCGGGGCTGAAGCTTTCTTT	CAIKGSGAEAFF
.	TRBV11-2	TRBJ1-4	TGTGCCAGCAGCTTAGGGGGGGCAACTAATGAAAAACTGTTTTTT	CASSLGGATNEKLFF
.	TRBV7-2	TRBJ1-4	TGTGCCAGCAGCTTAGTATCCGGTCGACTGTTTTTT	CASSLVSGRLFF
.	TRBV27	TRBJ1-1	TGTGCCAGCAGTGTCAGGGAATTCGCTGAAGCTTTCTTT	CASSVREFAEAFF
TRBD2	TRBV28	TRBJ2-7	TGTGCCAGCGGGGGACTAGCGGGACACTACGAGCAGTACTTC	CASGGLAGHYEQYF
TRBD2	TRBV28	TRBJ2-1	TGTGCCAGCAGCCAACTAGCGGGGTACAATGAGCAGTTCTTC	CASSQLAGYNEQFF
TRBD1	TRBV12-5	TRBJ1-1	TGTGCTAGTGGTTTGGTACGAGGGGACAGGGGAACTGAAGCTTTCTTT	CASGLVRGDRGTEAFF
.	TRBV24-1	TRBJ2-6	TGTGCCACCAGTGCAAGGGGTGGGGCCAACGTCCTGACTTTC	CATSARGGANVLTF
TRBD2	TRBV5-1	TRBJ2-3	TGCGCCAGCAGCTTACTCGGAACTAGCGGGGGGAAGGAGACAGATACGCAGTATTTT	CASSLLGTSGGKETDTQYF